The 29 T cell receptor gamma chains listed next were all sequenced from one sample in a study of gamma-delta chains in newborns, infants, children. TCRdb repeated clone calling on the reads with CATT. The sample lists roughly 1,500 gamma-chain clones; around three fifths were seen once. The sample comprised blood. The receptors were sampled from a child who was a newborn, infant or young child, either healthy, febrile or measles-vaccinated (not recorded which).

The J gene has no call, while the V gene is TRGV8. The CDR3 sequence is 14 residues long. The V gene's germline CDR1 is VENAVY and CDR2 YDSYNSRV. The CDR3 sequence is CATWDELGKQIKVF. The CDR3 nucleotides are TGTGCCACCTGGGATGAGTTGGGCAAACAAATAAAGGTATTT.

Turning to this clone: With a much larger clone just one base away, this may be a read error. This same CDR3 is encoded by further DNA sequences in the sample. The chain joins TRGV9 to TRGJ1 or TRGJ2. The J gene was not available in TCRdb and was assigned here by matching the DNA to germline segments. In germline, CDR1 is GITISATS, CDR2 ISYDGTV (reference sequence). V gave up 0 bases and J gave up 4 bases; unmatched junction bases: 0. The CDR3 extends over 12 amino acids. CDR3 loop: CALWEVYYKKLF. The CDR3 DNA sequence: TGTGCCTTGTGGGAGGTGTATTATAAGAAACTCTTT.

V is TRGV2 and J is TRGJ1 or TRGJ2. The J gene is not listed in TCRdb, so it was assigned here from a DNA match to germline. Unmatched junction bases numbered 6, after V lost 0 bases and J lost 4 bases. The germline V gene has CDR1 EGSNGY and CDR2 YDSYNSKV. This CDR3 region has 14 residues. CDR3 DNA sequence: TGTGCCACCTGGGACGGGCGATACTATTATAAGAAACTCTTT. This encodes CATWDGRYYYKKLF.

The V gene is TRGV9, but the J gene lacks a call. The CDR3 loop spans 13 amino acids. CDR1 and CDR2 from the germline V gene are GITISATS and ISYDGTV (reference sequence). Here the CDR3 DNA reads TGTGCCTTGTGGGGAGAGGGGAGGAGAAACAAACTCTTT. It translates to CALWGEGRRNKLF.

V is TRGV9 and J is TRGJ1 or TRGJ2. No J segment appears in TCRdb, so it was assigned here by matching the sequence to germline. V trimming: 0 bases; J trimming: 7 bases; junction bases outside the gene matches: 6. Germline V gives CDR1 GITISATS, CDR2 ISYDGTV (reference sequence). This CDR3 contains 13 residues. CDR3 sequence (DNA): TGTGCCTTGTGGGAGGTGACAGGGTATAAGAAACTCTTT. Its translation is CALWEVTGYKKLF.

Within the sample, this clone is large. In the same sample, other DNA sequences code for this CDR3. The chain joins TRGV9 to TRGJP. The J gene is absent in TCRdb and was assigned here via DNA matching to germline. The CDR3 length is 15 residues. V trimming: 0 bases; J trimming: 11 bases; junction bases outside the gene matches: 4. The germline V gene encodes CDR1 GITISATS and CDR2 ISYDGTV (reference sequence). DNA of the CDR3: TGTGCCTTGTGGGAGGTGCAGGTGGGCAAAAAAATCAAGGTATTT. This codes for CALWEVQVGKKIKVF.

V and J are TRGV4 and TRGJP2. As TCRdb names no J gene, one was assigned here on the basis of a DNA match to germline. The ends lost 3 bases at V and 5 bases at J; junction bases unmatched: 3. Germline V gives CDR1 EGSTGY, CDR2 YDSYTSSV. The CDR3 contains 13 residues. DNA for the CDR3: TGTGCCACCTGGGATTTAAGTGATTGGATCAAGACGTTT. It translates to CATWDLSDWIKTF.

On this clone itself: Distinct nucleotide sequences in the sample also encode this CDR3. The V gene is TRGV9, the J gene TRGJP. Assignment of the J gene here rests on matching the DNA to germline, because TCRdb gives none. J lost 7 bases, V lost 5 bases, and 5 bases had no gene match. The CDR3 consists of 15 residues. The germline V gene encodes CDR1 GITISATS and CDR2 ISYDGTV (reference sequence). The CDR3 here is CALWAVELGKKIKVF. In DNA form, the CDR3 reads TGTGCCTTGTGGGCGGTTGAGTTGGGCAAAAAAATCAAGGTATTT.

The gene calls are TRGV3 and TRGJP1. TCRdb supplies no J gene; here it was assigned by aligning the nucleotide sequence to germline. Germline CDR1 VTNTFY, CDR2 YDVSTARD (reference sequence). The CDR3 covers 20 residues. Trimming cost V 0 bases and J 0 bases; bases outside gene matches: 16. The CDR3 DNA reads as TGTGCCACCTGGGACAGGCCATTAGTCGGGCCAGATACCACTGGTTGGTTCAAGATATTT. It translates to CATWDRPLVGPDTTGWFKIF.

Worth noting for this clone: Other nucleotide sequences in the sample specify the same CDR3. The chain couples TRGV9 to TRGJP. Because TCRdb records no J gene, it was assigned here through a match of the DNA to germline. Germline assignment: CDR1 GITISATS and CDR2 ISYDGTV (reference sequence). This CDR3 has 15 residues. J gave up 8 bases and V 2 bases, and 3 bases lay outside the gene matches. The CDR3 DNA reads TGTGCCTTGTGGGAGGGTAAGTTGGGCAAAAAAATCAAGGTATTT. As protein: CALWEGKLGKKIKVF.

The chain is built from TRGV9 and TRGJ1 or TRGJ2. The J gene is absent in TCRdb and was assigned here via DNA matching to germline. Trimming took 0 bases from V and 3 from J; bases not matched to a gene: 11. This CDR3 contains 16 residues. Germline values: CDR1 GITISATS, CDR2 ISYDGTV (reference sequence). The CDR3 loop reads CALWEVQSGLYYKKLF. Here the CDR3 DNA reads TGTGCCTTGTGGGAGGTGCAATCGGGTCTTTATTATAAGAAACTCTTT.

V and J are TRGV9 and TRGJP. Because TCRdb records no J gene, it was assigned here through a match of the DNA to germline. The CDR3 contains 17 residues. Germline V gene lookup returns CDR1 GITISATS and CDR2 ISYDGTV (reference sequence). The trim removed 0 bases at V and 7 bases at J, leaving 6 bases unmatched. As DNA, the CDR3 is TGTGCCTTGTGGGAGGTGCAATCCGAGTTGGGCAAAAAAATCAAGGTATTT. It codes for CALWEVQSELGKKIKVF.

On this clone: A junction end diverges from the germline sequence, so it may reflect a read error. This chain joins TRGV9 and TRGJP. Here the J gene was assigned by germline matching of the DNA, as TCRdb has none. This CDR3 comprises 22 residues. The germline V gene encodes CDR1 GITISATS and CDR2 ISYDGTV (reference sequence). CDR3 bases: TGTGCCCTGTGGGAGGTCCAAACCACCTACGGCCGCAATGAGTTGGGCAAAAAAATCAAGGTATTT. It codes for CALWEVQTTYGRNELGKKIKVF.

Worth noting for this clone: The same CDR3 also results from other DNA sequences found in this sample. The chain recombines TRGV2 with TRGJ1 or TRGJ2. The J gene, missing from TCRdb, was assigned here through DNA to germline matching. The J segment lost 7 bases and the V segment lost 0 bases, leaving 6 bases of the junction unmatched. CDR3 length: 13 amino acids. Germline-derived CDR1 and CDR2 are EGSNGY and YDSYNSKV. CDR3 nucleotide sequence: TGTGCCACCTGGGACGGGCTCGGGTATAAGAAACTCTTT. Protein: CATWDGLGYKKLF.

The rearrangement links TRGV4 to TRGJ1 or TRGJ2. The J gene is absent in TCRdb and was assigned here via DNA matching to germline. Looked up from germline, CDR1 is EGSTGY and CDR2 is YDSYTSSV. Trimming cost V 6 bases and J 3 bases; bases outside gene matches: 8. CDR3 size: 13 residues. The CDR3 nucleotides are TGTGCCACCTGGATAGAGGGTTATTATAAGAAACTCTTT. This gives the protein CATWIEGYYKKLF.

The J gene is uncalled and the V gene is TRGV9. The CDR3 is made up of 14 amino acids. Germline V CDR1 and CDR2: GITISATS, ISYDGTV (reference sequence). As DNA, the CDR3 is TGTGCCTTGTGGGAGGCTAGGGGTCATTATAAGAAGCTCTTT. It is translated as CALWEARGHYKKLF.

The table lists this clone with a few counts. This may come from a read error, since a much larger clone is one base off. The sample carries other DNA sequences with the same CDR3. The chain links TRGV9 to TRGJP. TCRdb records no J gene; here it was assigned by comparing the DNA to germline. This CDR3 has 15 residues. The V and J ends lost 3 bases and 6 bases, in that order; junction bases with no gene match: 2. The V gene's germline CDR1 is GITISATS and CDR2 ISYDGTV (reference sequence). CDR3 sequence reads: CALWELELGKKIKVF. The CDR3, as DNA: TGTGCCTTGTGGGAGCTAGAGTTGGGCAAAAAAATCAAGGTATTT.

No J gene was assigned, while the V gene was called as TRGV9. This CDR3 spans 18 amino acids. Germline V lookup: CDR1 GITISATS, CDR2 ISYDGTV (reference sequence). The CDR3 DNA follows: TGTGCCTTGTGGGATCCGACACTACAAGAGTTGGGCAAAGACATAAAGGTATTT. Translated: CALWDPTLQELGKDIKVF.

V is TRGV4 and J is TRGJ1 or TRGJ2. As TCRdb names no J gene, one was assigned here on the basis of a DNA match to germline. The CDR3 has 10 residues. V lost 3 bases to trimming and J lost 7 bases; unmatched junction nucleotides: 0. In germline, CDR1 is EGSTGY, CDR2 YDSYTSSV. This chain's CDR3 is CATWDYKKLF. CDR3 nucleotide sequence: TGTGCCACCTGGGATTATAAGAAACTCTTT.

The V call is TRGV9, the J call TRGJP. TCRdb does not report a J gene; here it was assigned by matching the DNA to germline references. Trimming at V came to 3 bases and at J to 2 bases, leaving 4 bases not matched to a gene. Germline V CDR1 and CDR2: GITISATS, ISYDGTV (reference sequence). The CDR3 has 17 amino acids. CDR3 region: CALWETRQELGKKIKVF. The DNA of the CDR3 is TGTGCCTTGTGGGAGACCCGGCAAGAGTTGGGCAAAAAAATCAAGGTATTT.

The CDR3 is CALWEVDYRNKLF. The CDR3 DNA reads as TGTGCCTTGTGGGAGGTGGATTATAGAAACAAACTCTTT. There is no J gene call, but TRGV9 is given as the V gene. There are 13 residues in the CDR3. CDR1 and CDR2 (germline): GITISATS, ISYDGTV (reference sequence).

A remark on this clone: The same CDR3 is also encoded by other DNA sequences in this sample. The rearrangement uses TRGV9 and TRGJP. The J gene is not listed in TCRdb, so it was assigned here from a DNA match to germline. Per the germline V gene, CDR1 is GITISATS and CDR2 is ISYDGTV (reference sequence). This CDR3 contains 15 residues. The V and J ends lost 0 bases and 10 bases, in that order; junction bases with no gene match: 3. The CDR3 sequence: CALWEVLLGKKIKVF. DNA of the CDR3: TGTGCCTTGTGGGAGGTGCTATTGGGCAAAAAAATCAAGGTATTT.

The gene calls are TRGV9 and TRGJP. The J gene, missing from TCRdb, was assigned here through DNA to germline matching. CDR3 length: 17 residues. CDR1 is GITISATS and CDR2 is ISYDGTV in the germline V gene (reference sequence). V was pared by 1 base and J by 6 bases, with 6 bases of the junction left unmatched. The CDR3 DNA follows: TGTGCCTTGTGGGAGGTTGTGGGAGAGTTGGGCAAAAAAATCAAGGTATTT. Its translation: CALWEVVGELGKKIKVF.

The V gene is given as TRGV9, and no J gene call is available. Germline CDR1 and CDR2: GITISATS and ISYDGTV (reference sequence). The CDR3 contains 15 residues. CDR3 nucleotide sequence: TGTGCCTTGTGGGAGGAAGAGTTGGGCAAACAAATAAAGGTATTT. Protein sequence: CALWEEELGKQIKVF.

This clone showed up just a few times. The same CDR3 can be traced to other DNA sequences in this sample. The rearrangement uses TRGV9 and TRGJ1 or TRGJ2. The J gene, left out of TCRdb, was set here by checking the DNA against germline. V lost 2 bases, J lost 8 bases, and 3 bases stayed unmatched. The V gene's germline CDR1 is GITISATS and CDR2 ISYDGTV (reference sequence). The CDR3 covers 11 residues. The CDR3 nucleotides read TGTGCCTTGTGGGAGGGGAATAAGAAACTCTTT. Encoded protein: CALWEGNKKLF.

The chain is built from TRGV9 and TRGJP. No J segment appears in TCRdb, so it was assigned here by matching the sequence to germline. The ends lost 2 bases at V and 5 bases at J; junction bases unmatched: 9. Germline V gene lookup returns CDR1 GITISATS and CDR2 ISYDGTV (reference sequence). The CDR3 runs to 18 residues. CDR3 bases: TGTGCCTTGTGGGAGGCATATCGAGAAGAGTTGGGCAAAAAAATCAAGGTATTT. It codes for CALWEAYREELGKKIKVF.

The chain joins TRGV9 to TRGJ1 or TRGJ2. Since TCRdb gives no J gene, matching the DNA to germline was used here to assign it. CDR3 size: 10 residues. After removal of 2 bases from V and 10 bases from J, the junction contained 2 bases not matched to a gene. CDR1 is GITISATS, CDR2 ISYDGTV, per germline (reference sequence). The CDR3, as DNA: TGTGCCTTGTGGGAGGGGAAGAAACTCTTT. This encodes CALWEGKKLF.

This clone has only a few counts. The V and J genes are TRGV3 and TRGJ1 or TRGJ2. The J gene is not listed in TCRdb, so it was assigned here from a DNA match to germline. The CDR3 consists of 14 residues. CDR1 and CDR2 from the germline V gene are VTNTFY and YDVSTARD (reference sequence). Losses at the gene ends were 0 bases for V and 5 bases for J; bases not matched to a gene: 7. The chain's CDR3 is CATWDRLWHYKKLF. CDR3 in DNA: TGTGCCACCTGGGACAGGCTTTGGCATTATAAGAAACTCTTT.

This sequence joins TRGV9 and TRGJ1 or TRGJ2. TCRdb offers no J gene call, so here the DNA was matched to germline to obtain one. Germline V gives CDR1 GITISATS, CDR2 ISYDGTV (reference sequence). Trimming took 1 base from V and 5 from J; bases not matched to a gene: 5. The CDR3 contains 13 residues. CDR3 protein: CALWEVMDYKKLF. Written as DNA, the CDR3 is TGTGCCTTGTGGGAGGTTATGGATTATAAGAAACTCTTT.